These 28 T cell receptor beta chains were sequenced from one sample in a study of blood T cell repertoires in COVID-19. Only in-frame clones appear in the TCRdb table, and some are missing; sequencing was by immunoSEQ multiplex PCR. The sample holds about 270,000 clones; approximately 84% are singletons and the top ten take almost 1.5%. The sequencing sample was made of peripheral blood. The receptors shown here come from a human donor with COVID-19, enrolled during active disease. The donor label of this sample is uncertain.

The gene calls are TRBV5-5 and TRBJ1-1; no clear D. CDR3 length: 16 residues. Germline lookup yields CDR1 SGHKS and CDR2 YYEKEE (reference sequence). The V gene lost 1 base and the J gene lost 1 base, with 14 bases spanning the gap. CDR3 region: CASSLSPSNWNTEAFF. CDR3 DNA sequence: TGTGCCAGCAGCTTGTCCCCGAGTAATTGGAACACTGAAGCTTTCTTT.

This rearrangement joins TRBV29-1 to TRBJ2-5; 9 nucleotides agree with TRBD1. This CDR3 comprises 13 residues. Losses at the gene ends were 8 bases for V and 4 bases for J; bases not matched to a gene: 8. Germline CDR1 is SQVTM and CDR2 is ANQGSEA. The CDR3 DNA is TGCAGCCAAACCGACAGGGGGGTAGAGACCCAGTACTTC. Translating it yields CSQTDRGVETQYF.

V and J are TRBV24-1 and TRBJ2-1; D unclear. V shed 2 bases and J shed 3 bases, with 19 bases lying between them. Per the germline V gene, CDR1 is KGHDR and CDR2 is SFDVKD. This CDR3 spans 18 amino acids. CDR3 nucleotide sequence: TGTGCCACCAGTGATTCAAGGAGACCTGTCCCCTTCTACAATGAGCAGTTCTTC. It translates to CATSDSRRPVPFYNEQFF.

The gene calls are TRBV5-1 and TRBJ2-2; perhaps TRBD1 as D (5 bases). The V and J ends lost 0 bases and 5 bases respectively, with 11 bases between them. This CDR3 contains 15 residues. Per the germline V gene, CDR1 is SGHRS and CDR2 is YFSETQ. CDR3 coding DNA: TGCGCCAGCAGCTTGGAGGCAGGGAATACCGGGGAGCTGTTTTTT. Its protein product is CASSLEAGNTGELFF.

The chain uses TRBV10-3 and TRBJ2-2, with D possibly matching TRBD2 (6 bases). The V and J ends lost 4 bases and 2 bases respectively, with 11 bases between them. The CDR3 runs to 15 residues. Germline values: CDR1 ENHRY, CDR2 SYGVKD. Written as DNA, the CDR3 is TGTGCCATCAGTGTGGGGGGAGGAAACACCGGGGAGCTGTTTTTT. It translates to CAISVGGGNTGELFF.

The rearrangement links TRBV7-6 to TRBJ1-1, with 8 nucleotides matching TRBD1. V was clipped by 4 bases and J by 0 bases; unmatched bases: 4. There are 15 residues in the CDR3. Germline V gene data show CDR1 as SGHVS and CDR2 as FNYEAQ. The CDR3 here is CASSSRTGLNTEAFF. DNA of the CDR3: TGTGCCAGCAGCTCCAGGACAGGGTTGAACACTGAAGCTTTCTTT.

With regard to this clone: Sequence at one end of the junction differs from germline and may be a read error. The chain employs TRBV28 and TRBJ2-1; 12 nucleotides match TRBD2. The germline CDR1 and CDR2 sequences are MDHEN and SYDVKM. CDR3 size: 20 residues. CDR3 nucleotides: TGTTCCAGCAGTTGGATTGGGCCCTCACTAGCGGGAGGAGCCTACAATGAGCAGTTCTTC. It yields the protein CSSSWIGPSLAGGAYNEQFF.

CDR3 sequence reads: CASSTAGTGKDYGYTF. The DNA of the CDR3 is TGTGCCAGTAGTACGGCCGGGACAGGTAAAGACTATGGCTACACCTTC. The chain joins TRBV19 to TRBJ1-2, with 8 positions matching TRBD1. This CDR3 is 16 amino acids long. V was pared by 4 bases and J by 3 bases, with 10 bases of the junction left unmatched. In germline, CDR1 is LNHDA, CDR2 SQIVND (reference sequence).

This rearrangement joins TRBV6-5 to TRBJ2-1; D is unclear. Germline values: CDR1 MNHEY, CDR2 SVGAGI. This CDR3 has 14 amino acids. V lost 6 bases, J lost 7 bases, and 16 bases lay in between. The CDR3 bases are TGTGCCAGCAGGCTGGCACTCGCGGTAAATGAGCAGTTCTTC. It specifies CASRLALAVNEQFF.

V usage is TRBV12-3 or TRBV12-4 and J usage is TRBJ1-2; TRBD1 agrees at 7 bases. CDR3 length: 13 residues. V shed 5 bases and J 5 bases; nucleotides not matched to a gene: 5. In nucleotides, the CDR3 is TGTGCCAGCAGTGAATTACAGGGGTATGGCTACACCTTC. This translates into CASSELQGYGYTF.

The chain links TRBV10-3 to TRBJ1-4; 7 bases align to TRBD1. The CDR3 extends over 16 amino acids. V lost 6 bases to trimming and J lost 8 bases; unmatched junction nucleotides: 15. Germline V gives CDR1 ENHRY, CDR2 SYGVKD. The DNA of the CDR3 is TGTGCCATCAGCCCGGGTGGGGCCACAGGGGAAGAAAAACTGTTTTTT. Its protein is CAISPGGATGEEKLFF.

This rearrangement joins TRBV4-1 to TRBJ1-5; tentative D call: TRBD1 (6 bases). This CDR3 comprises 14 residues. V lost 1 base and J 5 bases, leaving 9 bases between the germline ends. Germline assignment: CDR1 MGHRA and CDR2 YSYEKL. CDR3 DNA: TGCGCCAGCAGCCAAGCGGACAGTTATCAGCCCCAGCATTTT. Amino acid sequence: CASSQADSYQPQHF.

CDR3 loop: CASSLTGLADYNEQFF. The CDR3 DNA is TGTGCCAGCAGCCTGACGGGGCTAGCGGACTACAATGAGCAGTTCTTC. This rearrangement joins TRBV7-2 to TRBJ2-1; 7 nucleotides align to TRBD2. Per germline, CDR1 SGHTA and CDR2 FQGNSA. CDR3 length: 16 residues. Losses at the gene ends were 5 bases for V and 3 bases for J; bases not matched to a gene: 10.

The chain carries TRBV5-8 and TRBJ1-5; D not resolved. From germline, CDR1 is SGHTS and CDR2 YDEGEE. CDR3 length: 15 residues. V was cut by 0 bases and J by 3 bases, with 10 bases left in between. CDR3 protein: CASSLDFQDNQPQHF. The CDR3 DNA reads TGTGCCAGCAGCTTGGATTTCCAGGACAATCAGCCCCAGCATTTT.

The chain uses TRBV3-1 (or the pseudogene TRBV3-2) and TRBJ1-2; a possible D gene is TRBD1 (5 bases). Germline lookup yields CDR1 LGHDT and CDR2 YNNKEL (reference sequence). There are 13 residues in the CDR3. V was pared by 4 bases and J by 8 bases, with 14 bases between. The CDR3 region is CASSLRQGGGYTF. As DNA, the CDR3 is TGTGCCAGCAGCCTGCGTCAGGGAGGAGGCTACACCTTC.

V and J are TRBV4-3 and TRBJ2-2; TRBD2 matches at 9 bases. This CDR3 contains 18 residues. J was trimmed by 6 bases and V by 0 bases; bases with no gene match: 11. Germline CDR1 and CDR2: LGHNA and YSLEER. The CDR3 is CASSQEGMVAGESGELFF. DNA of the CDR3: TGCGCCAGCAGCCAAGAAGGAATGGTAGCGGGAGAATCCGGGGAGCTGTTTTTT.

This clone was observed once. This rearrangement joins TRBV28 to TRBJ1-2, with 7 bases that match TRBD1. Per germline, CDR1 MDHEN and CDR2 SYDVKM. The junction had 9 bases not matched to a gene; V was cut back by 3 bases and J by 2 bases. CDR3 length equals 16 residues. Written as DNA, the CDR3 is TGTGCCAGCAGTTTTTTGGGGACAGAACTAAACTATGGCTACACCTTC. It translates to CASSFLGTELNYGYTF.

The chain links TRBV10-1 to TRBJ1-5; the match to TRBD1 covers 10 bases. Germline lookup yields CDR1 WNHNN and CDR2 SYGVQD (reference sequence). The CDR3 totals 15 residues. J was trimmed by 4 bases and V by 6 bases; bases with no gene match: 6. Written as DNA, the CDR3 is TGCGCCAGCAGAGGGGACAGGGGTTGGAATCAGCCCCAGCATTTT. Residues: CASRGDRGWNQPQHF.

The CDR3 sequence: CASTPPRQLNTEAFF. The CDR3 nucleotides are TGTGCCAGCACCCCGCCCCGACAGCTGAACACTGAAGCTTTCTTT. V and J are TRBV7-2 and TRBJ1-1; perhaps TRBD1 as D (5 bases). CDR1 and CDR2 (germline): SGHTA, FQGNSA. V dropped 7 bases and J dropped 0 bases, with 15 bases sitting between them. The CDR3 runs to 15 residues.

CDR3 in DNA: TGCGCCAGCAGCTCTAGGGGCGGTACCTCCTACGAGCAGTACTTC. Amino acids: CASSSRGGTSYEQYF. The gene calls are TRBV5-1 and TRBJ2-7; D is perhaps TRBD1 (5 bases). Germline V CDR1 and CDR2: SGHRS, YFSETQ. Between the trimmed V and J ends, which lost 3 bases and 0 bases, there was a span of 13 bases. The CDR3 runs 15 residues.

A single count supports this clone. This chain links TRBV7-2 with TRBJ2-2, with TRBD1 matching 8 bases. This CDR3 is 15 amino acids long. Germline V lookup: CDR1 SGHTA, CDR2 FQGNSA. V shed 3 bases and J 1 base; nucleotides not matched to a gene: 1. CDR3 in DNA: TGTGCCAGCAGCTTGACAGGGGTGAACACCGGGGAGCTGTTTTTT. This encodes CASSLTGVNTGELFF.

This chain uses TRBV7-9 with TRBJ1-5; 8 bases are shared with TRBD1. This CDR3 contains 17 residues. Germline V gives CDR1 SEHNR, CDR2 FQNEAQ (reference sequence). J lost 0 bases, V lost 1 base, and 5 bases had no gene match. For the CDR3, the DNA is TGTGCCAGCAGCTTAGTGGGACAGGACTATAGCAATCAGCCCCAGCATTTT. Translation: CASSLVGQDYSNQPQHF.

CDR3 in amino acids: CASSVGETGSKLFF. The CDR3 DNA follows: TGTGCCAGCAGCGTAGGTGAGACAGGGAGTAAACTGTTTTTT. V and J are TRBV9 and TRBJ1-4; TRBD1 matches at 7 bases. Germline trimming cut 0 bases from V and 11 bases from J; bases unmatched to any gene: 7. Looked up from germline, CDR1 is SGDLS and CDR2 is YYNGEE. This CDR3 spans 14 amino acids.

The chain has TRBV7-2 and TRBJ2-2, with D unresolved. CDR1 is SGHTA, CDR2 FQGNSA, per germline. Trimming took 0 bases from V and 4 from J, leaving 6 bases between them. The CDR3 loop spans 14 amino acids. The CDR3 spells CASSLATSTGELFF. The CDR3 nucleotides are TGTGCCAGCAGCTTAGCGACAAGCACCGGGGAGCTGTTTTTT.

This chain links TRBV7-9 with TRBJ2-7; 9 nucleotides line up with TRBD2. Germline V gene lookup returns CDR1 SEHNR and CDR2 FQNEAQ (reference sequence). The CDR3 has 17 residues. The V segment lost 5 bases and the J segment 2 bases; nucleotides outside the gene matches: 13. CDR3 amino acids: CASSADRPGLAAYEQYF. CDR3 DNA: TGTGCCAGCAGCGCTGACAGACCGGGACTAGCAGCCTACGAGCAGTACTTC.

The rearrangement joins TRBV7-9 to TRBJ1-5, with 7 bases identical to TRBD1. The CDR3 is made up of 17 amino acids. The junction had 7 bases not matched to a gene; V was cut back by 1 base and J by 1 base. CDR1 SEHNR and CDR2 FQNEAQ come from the germline V gene (reference sequence). CDR3 sequence: CASSLGTGETSNQPQHF. CDR3 sequence (DNA): TGTGCCAGCAGCTTAGGGACAGGAGAGACAAGCAATCAGCCCCAGCATTTT.

This chain connects TRBV5-1 to TRBJ2-7, with TRBD2 matching over 8 bases. J was trimmed by 1 base and V by 4 bases; bases with no gene match: 4. This CDR3 region has 14 residues. Germline V gives CDR1 SGHRS, CDR2 YFSETQ. This CDR3 is CASSPPGGSYEQYF. The CDR3 DNA follows: TGCGCCAGCAGCCCCCCGGGAGGGTCCTACGAGCAGTACTTC.

This sequence joins TRBV3-1 (or the pseudogene TRBV3-2) and TRBJ2-1, with 10 bases matching TRBD2. Germline trimming cut 1 base from V and 5 bases from J; bases unmatched to any gene: 8. CDR1 and CDR2 from the germline V gene are LGHDT and YNNKEL (reference sequence). The CDR3 is 17 amino acids. CDR3 coding DNA: TGTGCCAGCAGCCAAGTTCCACTAGCGGGAATTGACAATGAGCAGTTCTTC. The encoded protein is CASSQVPLAGIDNEQFF.